The clone carrying this T cell receptor beta chain was recorded many times. The data were obtained in a study of blood T cells in healthy people across ages. PCR was performed a second time for about 7 to 11 cycles using a sample-barcoded 5' primer and a J-beta primer mix. TCRdb re-called the 5' RACE reads through MiXCR, storing one row per CDR3 protein. The sample has about 670,000 distinct CDR3 sequences; roughly half are singletons. Material for sequencing was blood. The clonotype was recovered from a woman over 75 in good health.

The CDR3 nucleotides are TGTGCCAGCATCATACTAGCGGGGGTTACAGATACGCAGTATTTT. It specifies CASIILAGVTDTQYF. This rearrangement joins TRBV9 to TRBJ2-3; 11 bases agree with TRBD2. Trimming at V came to 6 bases and at J to 3 bases, leaving 6 bases not matched to a gene. The germline CDR1 and CDR2 sequences are SGDLS and YYNGEE. This CDR3 has 15 residues.